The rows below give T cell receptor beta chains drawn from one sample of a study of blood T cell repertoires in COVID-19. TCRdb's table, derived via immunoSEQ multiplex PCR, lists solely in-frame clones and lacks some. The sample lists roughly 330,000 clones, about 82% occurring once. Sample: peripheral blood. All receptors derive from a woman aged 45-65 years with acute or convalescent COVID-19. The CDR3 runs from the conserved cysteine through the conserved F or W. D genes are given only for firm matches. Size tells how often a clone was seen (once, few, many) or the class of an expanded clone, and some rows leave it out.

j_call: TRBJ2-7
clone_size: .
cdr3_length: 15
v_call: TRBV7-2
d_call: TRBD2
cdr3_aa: CASSPPGLAGREQYF
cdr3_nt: TGTGCCAGCAGCCCACCGGGACTAGCGGGACGTGAGCAGTACTTC

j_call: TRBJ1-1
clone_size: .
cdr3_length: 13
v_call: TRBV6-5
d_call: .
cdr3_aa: CASPGRGNTEAFF
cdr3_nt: TGTGCCAGCCCGGGCAGGGGGAACACTGAAGCTTTCTTT

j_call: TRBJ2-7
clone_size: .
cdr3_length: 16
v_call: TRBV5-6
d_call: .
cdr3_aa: CASSLVPGPPSYEQYF
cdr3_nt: TGTGCCAGCAGCTTGGTCCCAGGCCCTCCCTCGTACGAGCAGTACTTC

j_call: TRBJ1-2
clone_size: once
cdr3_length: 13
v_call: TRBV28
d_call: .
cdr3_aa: CASSSRGNYGYTF
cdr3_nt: TGTGCCAGCAGTTCGAGGGGGAACTATGGCTACACCTTC

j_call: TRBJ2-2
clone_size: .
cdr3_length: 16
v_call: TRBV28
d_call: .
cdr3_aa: CASRPPLSGFAGELFF
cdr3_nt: TGTGCCAGCAGGCCCCCACTGTCAGGGTTTGCCGGGGAGCTGTTTTTT

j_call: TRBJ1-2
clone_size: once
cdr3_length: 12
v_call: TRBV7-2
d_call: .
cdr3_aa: CASSLDRTGYTF
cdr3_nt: TGTGCCAGCAGCTTAGACAGGACTGGCTACACCTTC

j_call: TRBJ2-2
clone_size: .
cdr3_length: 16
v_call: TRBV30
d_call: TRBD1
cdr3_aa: CAWRAIDRGYTGELFF
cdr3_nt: TGTGCCTGGAGGGCCATCGACAGGGGTTACACCGGGGAGCTGTTTTTT

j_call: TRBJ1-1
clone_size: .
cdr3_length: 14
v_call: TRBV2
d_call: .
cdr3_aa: CASSERQLNTEAFF
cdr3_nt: TGTGCCAGCAGTGAACGACAGTTGAACACTGAAGCTTTCTTT

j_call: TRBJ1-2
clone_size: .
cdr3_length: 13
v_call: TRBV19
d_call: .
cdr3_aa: CASSMAGSHGYTF
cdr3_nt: TGTGCCAGTAGTATGGCAGGTTCTCATGGCTACACCTTC

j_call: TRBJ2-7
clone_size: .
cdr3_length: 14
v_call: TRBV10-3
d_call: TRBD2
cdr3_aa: CATGPGLAGAEQYF
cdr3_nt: TGTGCCACAGGACCGGGACTAGCGGGAGCCGAGCAGTACTTC

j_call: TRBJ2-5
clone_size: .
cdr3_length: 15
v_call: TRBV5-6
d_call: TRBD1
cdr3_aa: CASSLEGQEDETQYF
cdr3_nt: TGTGCCAGCAGCTTGGAGGGACAGGAAGATGAGACCCAGTACTTC